Sequencing of this TCR beta chain was carried out in a study of shared T cell receptors in the human thymus. This clone was recorded a few times. Between the trimmed V and J ends, which lost 9 bases and 8 bases, there was a span of 17 bases. The CDR3 sequence is 13 residues long. Germline CDR1 is MDHEN and CDR2 is SYDVKM. TCRdb keeps only in-frame clones here, not all; method: immunoSEQ multiplex PCR. The sample has almost 550,000 clones, 75% to 80% seen once. These same data were also listed under a study on human thymus T cells. As reported in that work: Gene usage (both V and J) appeared biased in thymic and blood repertoires.

The chain uses TRBV28 and TRBJ2-1; no firm D call. Specimen: thymocytes. The TCR sequence derives from a boy less than two years old with a congenital heart defect. DNA of the CDR3: TGTGCCAGTTCGCTGGGCCCCTGGTATGAGCAGTTCTTC. This codes for CASSLGPWYEQFF.